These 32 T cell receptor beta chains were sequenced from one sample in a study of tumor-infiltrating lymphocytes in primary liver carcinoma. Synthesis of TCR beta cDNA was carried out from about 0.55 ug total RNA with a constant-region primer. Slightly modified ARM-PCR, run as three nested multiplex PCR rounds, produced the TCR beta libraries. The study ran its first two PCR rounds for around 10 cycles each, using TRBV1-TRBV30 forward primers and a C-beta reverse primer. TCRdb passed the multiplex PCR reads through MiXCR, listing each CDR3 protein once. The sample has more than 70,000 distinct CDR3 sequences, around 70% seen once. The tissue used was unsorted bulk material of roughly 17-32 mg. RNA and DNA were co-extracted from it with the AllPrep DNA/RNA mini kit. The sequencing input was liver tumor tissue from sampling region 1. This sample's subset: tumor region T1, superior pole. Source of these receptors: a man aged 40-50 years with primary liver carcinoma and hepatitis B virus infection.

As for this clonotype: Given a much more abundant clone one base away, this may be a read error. For the CDR3, the DNA is TGCGCCAGCAGAGCGCGGAAGGGCCGAAATGAGCAGTTCTTC. Its translation is CASRARKGRNEQFF. This chain links TRBV5-1 with TRBJ2-1; D is undetermined. V gave up 5 bases and J gave up 7 bases, with 16 bases separating them. CDR1 and CDR2 from the germline V gene are SGHRS and YFSETQ. The CDR3 loop spans 14 amino acids.

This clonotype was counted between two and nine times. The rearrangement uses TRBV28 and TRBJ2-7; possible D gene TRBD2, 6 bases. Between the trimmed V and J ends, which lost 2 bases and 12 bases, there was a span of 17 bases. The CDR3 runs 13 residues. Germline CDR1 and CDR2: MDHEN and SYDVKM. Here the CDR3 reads CASSLGDRRETYF. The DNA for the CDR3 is TGTGCCAGCAGTTTAGGGGATAGGAGGGAGACGTACTTC.

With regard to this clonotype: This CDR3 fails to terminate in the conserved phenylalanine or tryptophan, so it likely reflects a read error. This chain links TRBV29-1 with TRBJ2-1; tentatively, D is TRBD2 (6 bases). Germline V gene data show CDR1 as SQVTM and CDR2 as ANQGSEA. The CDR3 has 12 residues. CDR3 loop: CSIDRDWREQFL. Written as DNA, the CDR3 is TGCAGCATTGACCGGGACTGGCGAGAGCAGTTCTTA.

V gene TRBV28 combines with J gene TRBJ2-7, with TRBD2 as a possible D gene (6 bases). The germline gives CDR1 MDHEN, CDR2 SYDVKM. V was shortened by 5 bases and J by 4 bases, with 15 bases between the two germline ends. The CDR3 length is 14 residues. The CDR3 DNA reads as TGTGCCAGCAGTGACGCGGGGAGCTCTTACGAGCAGTACTTC. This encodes CASSDAGSSYEQYF.

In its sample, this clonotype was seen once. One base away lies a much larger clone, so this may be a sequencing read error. This CDR3 reads CASSMSWRYNEQYF. In DNA form, the CDR3 reads TGTGCCAGTAGTATGTCTTGGAGGTACAACGAGCAGTACTTC. V usage is TRBV19 and J usage is TRBJ2-7; TRBD2 might be the D (5 bases). Between the trimmed V and J ends, which lost 3 bases and 5 bases, there was a span of 14 bases. The CDR3 consists of 14 residues. CDR1 and CDR2 from the germline V gene are LNHDA and SQIVND (reference sequence).

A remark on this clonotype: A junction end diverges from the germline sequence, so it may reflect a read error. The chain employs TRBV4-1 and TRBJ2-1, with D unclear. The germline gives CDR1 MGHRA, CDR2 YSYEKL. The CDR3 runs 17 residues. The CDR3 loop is CASSQDRPGISYNEQFF. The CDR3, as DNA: TGCGCCAGTAGCCAAGATAGGCCGGGTATCTCCTATAATGAGCAGTTCTTC.

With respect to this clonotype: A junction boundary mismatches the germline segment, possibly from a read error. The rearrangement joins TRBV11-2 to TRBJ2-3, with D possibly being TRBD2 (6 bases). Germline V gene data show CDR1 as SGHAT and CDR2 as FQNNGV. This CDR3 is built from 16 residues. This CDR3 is CASSFSATTSMDTQYF. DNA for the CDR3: TGTGCCAGCAGCTTTTCGGCTACCACTAGCATGGATACGCAGTATTTC.

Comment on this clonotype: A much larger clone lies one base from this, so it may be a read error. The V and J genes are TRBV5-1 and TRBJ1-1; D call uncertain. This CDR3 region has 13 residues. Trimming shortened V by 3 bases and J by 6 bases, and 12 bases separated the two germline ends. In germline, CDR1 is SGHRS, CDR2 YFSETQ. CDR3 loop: CASSSEGGPEAFF. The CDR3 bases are TGCGCCAGCAGCTCTGAGGGAGGTCCTGAAGCTTTCTTT.

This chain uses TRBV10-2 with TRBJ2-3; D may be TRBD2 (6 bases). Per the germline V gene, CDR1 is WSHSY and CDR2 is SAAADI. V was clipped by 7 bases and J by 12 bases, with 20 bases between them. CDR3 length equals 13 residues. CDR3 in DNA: TGCGCCAGCACCCAGGGACTCAAACTAGCCCAGTATTTT. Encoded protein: CASTQGLKLAQYF.

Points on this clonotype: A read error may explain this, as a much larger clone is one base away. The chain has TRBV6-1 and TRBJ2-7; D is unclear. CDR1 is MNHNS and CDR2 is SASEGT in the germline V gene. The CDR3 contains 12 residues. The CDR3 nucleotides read TGTGCCAGCAATGAAATGGCGGTCGAGAAGTACTTC. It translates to CASNEMAVEKYF.

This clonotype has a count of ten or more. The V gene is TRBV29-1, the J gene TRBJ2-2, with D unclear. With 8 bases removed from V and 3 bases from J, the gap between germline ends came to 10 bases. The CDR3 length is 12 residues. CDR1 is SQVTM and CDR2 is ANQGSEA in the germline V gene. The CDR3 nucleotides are TGCAGCTTCGGAAGACACACCGGGGAGCTGTTTTTT. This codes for CSFGRHTGELFF.

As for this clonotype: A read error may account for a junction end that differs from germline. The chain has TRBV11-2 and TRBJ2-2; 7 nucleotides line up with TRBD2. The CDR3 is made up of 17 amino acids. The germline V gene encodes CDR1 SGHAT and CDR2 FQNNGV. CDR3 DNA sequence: TGTGCCTGCAGCTTACTAGTGGGAGGGCCTGGCACCAGGGAGCTGTTTTTT. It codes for CACSLLVGGPGTRELFF.

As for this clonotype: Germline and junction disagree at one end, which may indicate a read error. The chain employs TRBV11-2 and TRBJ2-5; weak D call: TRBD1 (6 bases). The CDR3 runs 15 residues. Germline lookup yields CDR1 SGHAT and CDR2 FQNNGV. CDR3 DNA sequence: TGTACCAGCAACTTCCTCGACCAGGGGAGAGAGACCCAGTACTTC. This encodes CTSNFLDQGRETQYF.

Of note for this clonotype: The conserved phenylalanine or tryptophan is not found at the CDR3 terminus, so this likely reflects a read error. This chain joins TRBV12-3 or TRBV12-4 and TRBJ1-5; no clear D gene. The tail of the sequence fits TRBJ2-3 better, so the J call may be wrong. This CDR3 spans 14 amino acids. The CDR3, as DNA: TGTGCCAGCAGTGCAACAGTTAGCAATCAGCCCCAGTATTTG. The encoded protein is CASSATVSNQPQYL.

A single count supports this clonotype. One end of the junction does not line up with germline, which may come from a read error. CDR3 in DNA: TGTGCCAGCAGCATAGAAAGGCACGCCGAGCAATACTTC. This gives the protein CASSIERHAEQYF. The J gene is TRBJ2-7, the V gene TRBV11-2; no definite D call. Germline V lookup: CDR1 SGHAT, CDR2 FQNNGV. The CDR3 contains 13 residues.

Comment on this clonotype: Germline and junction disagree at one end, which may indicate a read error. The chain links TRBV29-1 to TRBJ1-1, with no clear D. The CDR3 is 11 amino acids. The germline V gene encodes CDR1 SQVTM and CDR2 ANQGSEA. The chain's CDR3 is CSITSNIEAFF. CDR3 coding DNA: TGCAGCATTACTTCGAACATTGAAGCTTTCTTT. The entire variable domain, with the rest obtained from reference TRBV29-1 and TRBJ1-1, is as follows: SAVISQKPSRDICQRGTSLTIQCQVDSQVTMMFWYRQQPGQSLTLIATANQGSEATYESGFVIDKFPISRPNLTFSTLTVSNMSPEDSSIYLCSITSNIEAFFGQGTRLTVV.

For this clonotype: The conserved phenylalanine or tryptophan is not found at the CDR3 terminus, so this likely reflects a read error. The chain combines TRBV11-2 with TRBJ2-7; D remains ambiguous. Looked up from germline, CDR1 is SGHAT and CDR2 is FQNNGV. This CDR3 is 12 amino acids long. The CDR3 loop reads CTSILVGNEQYL. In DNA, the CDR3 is TGTACCAGCATCTTAGTGGGGAACGAGCAGTACTTA.

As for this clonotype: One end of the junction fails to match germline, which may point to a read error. CDR3 loop: CANSSGVLEPGHDGEKLFF. For the CDR3, the DNA is TGCGCCAACAGCTCGGGTGTCTTAGAGCCGGGGCATGACGGTGAAAAACTGTTTTTT. J is TRBJ1-4 and V is TRBV5-1; D is perhaps TRBD1 (5 bases). This CDR3 is 19 amino acids long. Germline CDR1 reads SGHRS; CDR2 reads YFSETQ.

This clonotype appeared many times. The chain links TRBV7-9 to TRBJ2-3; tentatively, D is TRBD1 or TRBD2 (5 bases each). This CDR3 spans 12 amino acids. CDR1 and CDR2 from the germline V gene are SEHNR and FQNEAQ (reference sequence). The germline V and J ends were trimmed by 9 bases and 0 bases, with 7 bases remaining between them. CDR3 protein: CASEGSTDTQYF. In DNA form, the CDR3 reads TGTGCCAGTGAGGGGAGCACAGATACGCAGTATTTT.

The CDR3 spells CASSQGTGQGQSQYF. The CDR3 region has the DNA TGTGCCAGCAGCCAAGGCACGGGACAAGGGCAGTCGCAATACTTC. The rearrangement uses TRBV14 and TRBJ2-7; D may be TRBD1 (6 bases). In germline, CDR1 is SGHDN, CDR2 FVKESK. There are 15 residues in the CDR3. Trimming shortened V by 1 base and J by 13 bases, and 23 bases separated the two germline ends.

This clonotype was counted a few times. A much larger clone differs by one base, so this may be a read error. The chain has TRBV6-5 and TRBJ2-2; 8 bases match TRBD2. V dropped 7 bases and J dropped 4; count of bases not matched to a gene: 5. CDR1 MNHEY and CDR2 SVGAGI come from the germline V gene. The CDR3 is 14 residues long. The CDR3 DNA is TGTGCCAGCAAAAGCGGGAGTGTCACCGGGGAGCTGTTTTTT. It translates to CASKSGSVTGELFF.

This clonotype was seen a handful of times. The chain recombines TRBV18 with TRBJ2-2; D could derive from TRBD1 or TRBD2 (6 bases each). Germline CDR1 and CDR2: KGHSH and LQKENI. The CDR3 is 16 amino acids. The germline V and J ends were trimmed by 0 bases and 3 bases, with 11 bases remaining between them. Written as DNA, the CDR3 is TGTGCCAGCTCACCACCGTCCGGGGGCGACACCGGGGAGCTGTTTTTT. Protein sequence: CASSPPSGGDTGELFF.

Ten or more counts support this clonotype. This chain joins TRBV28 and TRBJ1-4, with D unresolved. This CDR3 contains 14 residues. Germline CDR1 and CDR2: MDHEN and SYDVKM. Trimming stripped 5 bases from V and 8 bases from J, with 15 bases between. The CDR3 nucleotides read TGTGCCAGCAGTAAATACGGGATCGGGGAAAAACTGTTTTTT. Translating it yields CASSKYGIGEKLFF.

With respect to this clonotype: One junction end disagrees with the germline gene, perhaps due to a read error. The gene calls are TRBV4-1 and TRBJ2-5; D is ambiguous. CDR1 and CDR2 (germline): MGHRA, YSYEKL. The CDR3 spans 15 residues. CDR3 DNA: TGCGCCAGCAGGCAAGATCCCAGGCGTCAAGAGACCCAATACTTC. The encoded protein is CASRQDPRRQETQYF.

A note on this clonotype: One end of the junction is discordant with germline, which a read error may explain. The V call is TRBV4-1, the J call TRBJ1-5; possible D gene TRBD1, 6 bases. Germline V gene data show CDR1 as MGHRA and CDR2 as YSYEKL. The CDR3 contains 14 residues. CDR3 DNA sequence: TGCGCCAGCAGCCCGAGGGGGGGTAATCGGCCCCAGCATTTT. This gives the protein CASSPRGGNRPQHF.

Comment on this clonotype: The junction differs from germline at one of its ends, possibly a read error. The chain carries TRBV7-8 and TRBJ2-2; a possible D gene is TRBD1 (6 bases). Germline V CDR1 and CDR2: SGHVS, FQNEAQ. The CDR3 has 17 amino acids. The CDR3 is CASSVSRGGSITGELFF. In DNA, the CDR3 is TGTGCCAGCAGCGTCTCCAGAGGGGGATCTATCACCGGGGAGCTCTTTTTT.

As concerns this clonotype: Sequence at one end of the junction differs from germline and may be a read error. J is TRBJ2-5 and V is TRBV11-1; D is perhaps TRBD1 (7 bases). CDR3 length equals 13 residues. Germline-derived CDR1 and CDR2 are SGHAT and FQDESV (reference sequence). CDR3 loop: CASGQGQKETQHF. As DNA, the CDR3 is TGTGCTAGCGGTCAGGGACAGAAAGAGACCCAGCACTTC.

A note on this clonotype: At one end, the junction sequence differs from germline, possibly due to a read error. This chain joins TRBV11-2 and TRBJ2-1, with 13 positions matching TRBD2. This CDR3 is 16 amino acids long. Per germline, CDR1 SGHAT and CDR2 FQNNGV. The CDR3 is CASSFGLAGVRLENGF. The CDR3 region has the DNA TGTGCCAGCAGCTTCGGACTAGCGGGAGTTCGCCTGGAAAATGGCTTC. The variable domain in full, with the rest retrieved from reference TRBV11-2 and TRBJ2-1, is EAGVAQSPRYKIIEKRQSVAFWCNPISGHATLYWYQQILGQGPKLLIQFQNNGVVDDSQLPKDRFSAERLKGVDSTLKIQPAKLEDSAVYLCASSFGLAGVRLENGFGPGTRLTVL.

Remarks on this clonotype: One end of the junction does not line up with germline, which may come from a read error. The CDR3: CASGPQTGAGAKVLTF. The CDR3 DNA is TGTGCCAGCGGTCCTCAAACGGGGGCAGGGGCCAAGGTCCTGACTTTC. The chain has TRBV6-5 and TRBJ2-6; D possibly matches TRBD1 or TRBD2 (6 bases each). The CDR3 is 16 residues long. Germline V lookup: CDR1 MNHEY, CDR2 SVGAGI.

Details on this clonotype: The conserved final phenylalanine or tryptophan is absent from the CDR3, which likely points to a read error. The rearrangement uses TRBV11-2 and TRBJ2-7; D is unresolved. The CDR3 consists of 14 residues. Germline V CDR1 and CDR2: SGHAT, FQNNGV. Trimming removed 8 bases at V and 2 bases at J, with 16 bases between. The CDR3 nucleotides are TGTGCCAGCTCCTTAACCGACGGAGCCTACGAGCAGTACTTA. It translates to CASSLTDGAYEQYL.

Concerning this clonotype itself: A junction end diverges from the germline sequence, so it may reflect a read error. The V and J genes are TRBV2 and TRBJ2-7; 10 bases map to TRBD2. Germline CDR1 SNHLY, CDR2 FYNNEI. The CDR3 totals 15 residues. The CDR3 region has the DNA TGTGCCAGCAGTTTGACTAGCGGGCCCTCCTACGATCAGTACTTC. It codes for CASSLTSGPSYDQYF.

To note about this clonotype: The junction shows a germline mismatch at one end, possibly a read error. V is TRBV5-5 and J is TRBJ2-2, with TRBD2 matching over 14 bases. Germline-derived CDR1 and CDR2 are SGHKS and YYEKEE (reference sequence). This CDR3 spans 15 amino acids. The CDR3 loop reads CVSSRLAGGTGVLFF. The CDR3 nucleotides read TGTGTCAGCAGCAGACTAGCGGGAGGGACCGGGGTGCTGTTTTTT.